This T cell receptor (beta chain) was identified during a study of regulatory T cells in long-lasting Graves disease. The study, taken as a whole, reports: Reduced TCR diversity was observed in persistent Graves' patients versus newly diagnosed patients. Persistent disease preferred TRBV28, TRBJ1-2 and TRBJ2-5; new disease, TRBV20-1 and TRBJ2-1.

Time point of the sample: persistent/refractory GD, antithyroid drugs over 5 years with positive TRAb. From PBMCs, RNA was extracted and then used to make the TCR library. The table lists this clonotype with many counts. What it recognizes is unknown. V lost 1 base, J lost 5 bases, and 15 bases lay in between. Germline V gene lookup returns CDR1 PRHDT and CDR2 FYEKMQ (reference sequence). The CDR3 is 15 amino acids. The TCR beta library used iRepertoire HTBI primers with Arm-PCR amplification of CDR3. TCRdb fed the multiplex PCR reads into MiXCR, producing one record per CDR3 protein. Of approximately 400,000 distinct CDR3 sequences in the sample, 23% were seen once.

This chain uses TRBV13 with TRBJ2-7; maybe TRBD1 (6 bases). The specimen was peripheral blood mononuclear cells (PBMCs), collected when the disease was refractory, from a patient treated with antithyroid drugs. This clonotype was obtained from a female donor with Graves disease. The CDR3 region has the DNA TGTGCCAGCAGCTTAGCCCAGGGTGGGGGCGACGAGCAGTACTTC. This codes for CASSLAQGGGDEQYF.